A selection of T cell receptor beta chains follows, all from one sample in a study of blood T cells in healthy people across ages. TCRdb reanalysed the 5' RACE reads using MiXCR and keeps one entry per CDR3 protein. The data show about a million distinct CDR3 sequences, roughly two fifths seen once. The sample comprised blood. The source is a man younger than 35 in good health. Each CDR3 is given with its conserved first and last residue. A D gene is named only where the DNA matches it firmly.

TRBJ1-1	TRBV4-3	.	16	CASSQDPGAEVTEAFF
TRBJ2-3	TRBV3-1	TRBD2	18	CASSQVLAGGSGTDTQYF
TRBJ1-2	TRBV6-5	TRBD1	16	CAGSPRIRTGWNGYTF
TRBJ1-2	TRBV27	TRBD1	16	CASSLSIGTGVYGYTF
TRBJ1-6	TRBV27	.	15	CASSLVEGMNSPLHF
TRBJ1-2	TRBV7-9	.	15	CASTRPNLERYGYTF
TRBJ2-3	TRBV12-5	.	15	CASGLGPAGTDTQYF
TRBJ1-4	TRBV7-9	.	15	CASSFTPGLNEKLFF
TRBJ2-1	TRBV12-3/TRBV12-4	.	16	CASSLAFPGKSNEQFF
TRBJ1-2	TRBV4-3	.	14	CASSQRPLLSGYTF
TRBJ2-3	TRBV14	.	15	CASSQAEPYTDTQYF
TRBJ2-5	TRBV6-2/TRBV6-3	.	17	CASSPERGLIHQETQYF
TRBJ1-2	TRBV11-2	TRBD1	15	CASSLVGDSFDGYTF
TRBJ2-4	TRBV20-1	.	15	CSAIGGEPHGYIQYF
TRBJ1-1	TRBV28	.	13	CASTTFPPNEAFF
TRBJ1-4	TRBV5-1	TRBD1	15	CASSPTGQGEEKLFF
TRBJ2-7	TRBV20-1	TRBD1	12	CSAQGQGGEQYF
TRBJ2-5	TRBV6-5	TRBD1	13	CASSGTGRETQYF
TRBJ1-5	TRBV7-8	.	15	CASSLAGRMSEPQHF
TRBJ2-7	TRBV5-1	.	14	CASSLDDTAYEQYF
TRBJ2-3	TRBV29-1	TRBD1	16	CSVVFTDRGSTDTQYF
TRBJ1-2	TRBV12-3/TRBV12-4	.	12	CASSENVESYTF
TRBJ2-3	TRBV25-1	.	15	CASSDSGSGTDTQYF
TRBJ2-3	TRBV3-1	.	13	CASSQDRPDTQYF
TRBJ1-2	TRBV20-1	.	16	CSARVGGPRVGYGYTF
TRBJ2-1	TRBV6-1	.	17	CASSETQRGGSYNEQFF
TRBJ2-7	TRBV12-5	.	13	CASGPDPGHEQYF
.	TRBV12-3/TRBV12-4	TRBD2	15	CASSFSSGNYNEQYF
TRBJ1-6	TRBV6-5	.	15	CAGSYGTRPSSPLHF
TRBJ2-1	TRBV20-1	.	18	CSARDPMHGGNSYNEQFF
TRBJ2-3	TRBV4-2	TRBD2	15	CASSYSGGAGDTQYF
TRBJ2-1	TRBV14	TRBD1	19	CASSQGRGVRTGVYNEQFF
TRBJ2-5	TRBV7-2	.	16	CASSLVQGMGQETQYF
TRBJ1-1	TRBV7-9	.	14	CASSLEQGSAEAFF
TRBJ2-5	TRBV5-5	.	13	CASSLGHLETQYF
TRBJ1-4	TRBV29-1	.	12	CSVRGWQEKLFF
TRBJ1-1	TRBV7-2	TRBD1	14	CASSSRTGGQLAFF
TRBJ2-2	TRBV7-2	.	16	CASSLDPRHFTGELFF
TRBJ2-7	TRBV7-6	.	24	CASSLGYPAGYGYTFGSGTYEQYF
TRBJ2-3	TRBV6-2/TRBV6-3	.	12	CASSSSPVTQYF
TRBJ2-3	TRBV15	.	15	CATSSWGVSTDTQYF